These T cell receptor beta chains were read from a single sample in a study of CD8 T cells in ankylosing spondylitis. TCRdb redid the calling of the 5' RACE reads with MiXCR, one entry per CDR3 protein. This table holds about 240,000 distinct CDR3 sequences, roughly 8.6% found once. What was sequenced was blood, either unsorted or a sorted T cell fraction (not recorded which). The receptor source for this set is a male donor with ankylosing spondylitis or in good health (not recorded which). CDR3s include the opening cysteine and the closing phenylalanine or tryptophan. D genes are given only for firm matches. For some rows the clone size is stated as once, few or many, or as a class when expanded; others skip it.

clone size: few
J gene: TRBJ2-2
D gene: TRBD2
V gene: TRBV6-5
CDR3 DNA: TGTGCCAGCAGTTACGGGCGGCGGGGAGGGGACACCGGGGAGCTGTTTTTT
CDR3 protein: CASSYGRRGGDTGELFF

clone size: many
J gene: TRBJ2-2
D gene: NA
V gene: TRBV12-3/TRBV12-4
CDR3 DNA: TGTGCCAGCAGTTTACGAGAGAGGCTGTTTTTT
CDR3 protein: CASSLRERLFF

clone size: many
J gene: TRBJ2-5
D gene: TRBD2
V gene: TRBV7-9
CDR3 DNA: TGTGCCAGCAGTCTGGCGGGGGGCTTAGAGACCCAGTACTTC
CDR3 protein: CASSLAGGLETQYF

clone size: many
J gene: TRBJ1-1
D gene: TRBD1
V gene: TRBV4-1
CDR3 DNA: TGCGCCAGCAGCCCCCCTCTCGTCGGCAGGGGGCTCACTGAAGCTTTCTTT
CDR3 protein: CASSPPLVGRGLTEAFF

clone size: many
J gene: TRBJ2-1
D gene: TRBD1
V gene: TRBV10-3
CDR3 DNA: TGTGCCACCGACGGGGGAGACAGGGGACAAAACAATGAGCAGTTCTTC
CDR3 protein: CATDGGDRGQNNEQFF

clone size: many
J gene: TRBJ2-3
D gene: NA
V gene: TRBV12-3/TRBV12-4
CDR3 DNA: TGTGCCAGCAGTGGAGCAGGGACGGTGTCTAGCACAGATACGCAGTATTTT
CDR3 protein: CASSGAGTVSSTDTQYF

clone size: many
J gene: TRBJ2-3
D gene: NA
V gene: TRBV20-1
CDR3 DNA: TGCAGTGCAGCGGGACAGGAGACAGATACGCAGTATTTT
CDR3 protein: CSAAGQETDTQYF

clone size: NA
J gene: TRBJ1-2
D gene: NA
V gene: TRBV4-2
CDR3 DNA: TGTGCCATGGGCCTCGGGCTCCTTGGCTACACCTTC
CDR3 protein: CAMGLGLLGYTF

clone size: many
J gene: TRBJ1-1
D gene: NA
V gene: TRBV3-1
CDR3 DNA: TGTGCCAGCAGCCCGTCCGGGGGAGGAGCTGAAGCTTTCTTT
CDR3 protein: CASSPSGGGAEAFF

clone size: medium-sized
J gene: TRBJ2-3
D gene: TRBD1
V gene: TRBV5-1
CDR3 DNA: TGCGCCAGCAGGCCCGGGACAGGGATGTTCGCAGATACGCAGTATTTT
CDR3 protein: CASRPGTGMFADTQYF

clone size: many
J gene: TRBJ1-4
D gene: NA
V gene: TRBV7-9
CDR3 DNA: TGTGCCAGCAGTCCCACGGGGGTTTCTAATGAAAAACTGTTTTTT
CDR3 protein: CASSPTGVSNEKLFF

clone size: NA
J gene: TRBJ1-6
D gene: NA
V gene: TRBV2
CDR3 DNA: TGTGCCAGCATTTCGACGGGCGGCCTAAATTCACCCCTCCACTTT
CDR3 protein: CASISTGGLNSPLHF

clone size: many
J gene: TRBJ1-4
D gene: TRBD1
V gene: TRBV18
CDR3 DNA: TGTGCCAGCTCACTTGACCGACAGGGCGGCGGTGAAAAACTGTTTTTT
CDR3 protein: CASSLDRQGGGEKLFF

clone size: many
J gene: TRBJ2-5
D gene: NA
V gene: TRBV5-1
CDR3 DNA: TGCGCCAGCAGCTTGGCGGCAGAAGAGACCCAGTACTTC
CDR3 protein: CASSLAAEETQYF

clone size: many
J gene: TRBJ1-5
D gene: NA
V gene: TRBV12-3/TRBV12-4
CDR3 DNA: TGTGCCAGCAGTTTGAAGTCGAATCAGCCCCAGCATTTT
CDR3 protein: CASSLKSNQPQHF

clone size: few
J gene: TRBJ2-5
D gene: TRBD1
V gene: TRBV20-1
CDR3 DNA: TGCAGTGCTACAGGACAGGGGGCGCATGTCAGGACCCAGTACTTC
CDR3 protein: CSATGQGAHVRTQYF